This T cell receptor (beta chain) was documented in a study of OX40 agonist ivuxolimab in advanced cancers. About the full investigation: Ivuxolimab was a fully human IgG2 agonistic monoclonal antibody targeting the costimulatory receptor OX40 (CD134). Intravenous ivuxolimab was administered to patients every 2 weeks at six dose levels: 0.01, 0.1, 0.3, 1.5, 3 and 10 mg/kg. Patients were allowed to have had prior anti-PD-1, anti-PD-L1 or anti-CTLA-4 therapy, and 40% of the dose-escalation patients had been treated with checkpoint inhibitors. Partial responses were achieved by three dose-escalation patients, of whom one had hepatocellular carcinoma and two had cutaneous melanoma. The purpose of peripheral TCRbeta sequencing was to test whether ivuxolimab changed TCR sequence diversity and led to clonal T-cell expansion. Among the approximately 50 dose-escalation patients, around 19 had hepatocellular carcinoma, about 15 melanoma, 9 renal cell carcinoma and 9 head and neck cancer. The paper describes the monotherapy dose-escalation part (N = 52 patients) of the phase I trial of ivuxolimab. In the dose-escalation cohort, approximately 82% of patients were male, and the mean age was roughly 56 years with a range of about 23 to 79. Study-wide findings and limitations: After ivuxolimab, CD8+ T cells had more expanded clones than CD4+ T cells on average. Which antigens the clonally expanded peripheral T cells were specific for was not determined. Low levels of normalized T-cell clonal expansion were also seen in some patients who did not respond. Partial responders in the 0.1-3.0 mg/kg groups had among the lowest normalized peripheral clonal expansion, especially among CD8+ T cells. At doses of 0.1 to 3.0 mg/kg, clonal expansion of both CD4+ and CD8+ blood T cells was observed from baseline to week 6.

The trial excluded patients who had a history of autoimmune disease or who were on systemic immunosuppression. Peripheral blood for TCR sequencing was drawn from every dose cohort at baseline, at cycle 4 day 1 and at cycle 7 day 1. Samples came from an open-label, multicenter, first-in-human phase I dose-escalation trial of ivuxolimab. Adults with locally advanced or metastatic melanoma, renal cell, hepatocellular, or head and neck squamous cell carcinoma were enrolled in the trial. CD4+ and CD8+ T cells were sorted separately from peripheral blood before TCR sequencing. Genomic DNA was extracted from sorted cells for sequencing of the TCRbeta CDR3 region. The immunoSEQ Assay was used to sequence the TCRbeta CDR3 regions. TCRdb provides this immuneACCESS table in a form limited to in-frame rearrangements. Some clones are lacking; in checked studies, under half of them reflect an unresolved V gene, and why the rest are absent is not known. The sample yields 55,000 to 70,000 clones; 86% were counted once. Around 2.7% of the sample comes from the top ten.

Its CDR3 holds 13 amino acids, cysteine through phenylalanine. The sequence is cut down to CDR3 DNA, 39 bases in frame from base 1. V sheds 10 bases and J sheds 10 bases, leaving 22 bases between their ends. CDR1 and CDR2, per the germline V gene, are KGHSH and LQKENI. Turning to this clone: Its antigen is currently not known. No much larger clone exists at a distance of one base, and base qualities are not known.

The TCR comes from an adult with an advanced solid tumor such as melanoma, head and neck, liver or kidney cancer. The chain is encoded by TRBV18 joined to TRBJ1-1, with no confidently assigned D gene. This sample comprised CD4+ or CD8+ T cells sorted from blood, obtained in a trial of the OX40 agonist ivuxolimab. The CDR3 is CATSLDGSGRAFF. The sequenced DNA is TGTGCCACCTCCTTGGACGGGAGCGGGCGAGCTTTCTTT.